The 5 T cell receptor beta chains reported below all come from one sample, sequenced in a study of blood T cell repertoires in COVID-19. Clones were sequenced by immunoSEQ multiplex PCR, and TCRdb holds only the in-frame ones, with some missing. The repertoire has about 49,000 clones, approximately 93% of them found once; the top ten carry over 0.95%. Sequenced: peripheral blood. These receptors were collected from a man in his sixties with COVID-19, enrolled during active disease.

The chain is built from TRBV15 and TRBJ2-7; possibly TRBD2 for D (5 bases). The CDR3 length is 15 residues. V was clipped by 5 bases and J by 0 bases, with 14 bases between them. Looked up from germline, CDR1 is LNHNV and CDR2 is YYDKDF (reference sequence). Here the CDR3 DNA reads TGTGCCACCAGCTCGCGGACTTGGAGCTCCTACGAGCAGTACTTC. It translates to CATSSRTWSSYEQYF.

The chain combines TRBV11-2 with TRBJ1-2, with a tentative D call TRBD1 (5 bases). V was trimmed by 4 bases and J by 2 bases, leaving 11 bases between them. The CDR3 loop spans 14 amino acids. Germline CDR1 and CDR2: SGHAT and FQNNGV. Here the CDR3 reads CASSSYPGNYGYTF. CDR3 nucleotide sequence: TGTGCCAGCAGCTCCTACCCAGGGAACTATGGCTACACCTTC.

The chain is built from TRBV4-1 and TRBJ1-3; no firm D call. V dropped 5 bases and J dropped 0 bases, with 14 bases sitting between them. CDR3 size: 16 residues. Germline CDR1 reads MGHRA; CDR2 reads YSYEKL. This CDR3 reads CASSYGYKPSGNTIYF. The CDR3 DNA follows: TGCGCCAGCAGCTACGGGTATAAGCCCTCTGGAAACACCATATATTTT.

The chain has TRBV19 and TRBJ1-2, with a possible D match to TRBD1 (5 bases). The CDR3 is made up of 17 amino acids. Germline CDR1 reads LNHDA; CDR2 reads SQIVND (reference sequence). Trimming cost V 3 bases and J 7 bases, with 24 bases left between them. This CDR3 reads CASSIAGSSRDLSGYTF. CDR3 DNA sequence: TGTGCCAGTAGTATCGCAGGGTCATCAAGAGATTTAAGTGGCTACACCTTC.

The chain's CDR3 is CASSTPGGLTFF. As DNA, the CDR3 is TGTGCCAGCAGTACCCCAGGGGGACTGACGTTCTTC. This rearrangement joins TRBV6-5 to TRBJ2-1; perhaps TRBD1 as D (7 bases). The CDR3 sequence is 12 residues long. The ends were cut back, 5 bases at V and 15 bases at J, with 17 bases in the middle. The germline V gene has CDR1 MNHEY and CDR2 SVGAGI.